What follows are 27 T cell receptor beta chains derived from one specimen sequenced in a study of T cell repertoires in cytomegalovirus infection. Their antigens are not known. TCRdb reprocessed the reads via MiXCR and lists one record per CDR3 protein. The table shows about 830,000 distinct CDR3 sequences, with about 30% occurring only once. This sample comprised cultured CD8+ T cells from PBMCs, obtained from culture after CMV antigen stimulation. Receptors originate from a human donor in good health (CMV status not recorded). Some clones in this sample may be carry-over from other donors' samples.

This clonotype was found a few times. This rearrangement joins TRBV6-1 to TRBJ2-2; possible D gene TRBD2, 6 bases. Looked up from germline, CDR1 is MNHNS and CDR2 is SASEGT. Trimming cost V 7 bases and J 5 bases, with 8 bases left between them. The CDR3 consists of 12 residues. The CDR3 nucleotides read TGTGCCAGCATAGGGAGGACCGGGGAGCTGTTTTTT. Translation gives CASIGRTGELFF.

V usage is TRBV4-1 and J usage is TRBJ2-7; 9 bases match TRBD2. The CDR3 consists of 16 residues. V trimming: 1 base; J trimming: 6 bases; junction bases outside the gene matches: 10. The germline V gene has CDR1 MGHRA and CDR2 YSYEKL. CDR3 protein: CASSQASGTSLFEQYF. For the CDR3, the DNA is TGCGCCAGCAGCCAAGCGTCCGGGACTAGCTTGTTCGAGCAGTACTTC.

The chain combines TRBV7-6 with TRBJ1-2; D is undetermined. This CDR3 spans 14 amino acids. V lost 5 bases and J lost 1, with 11 bases in between. Germline lookup yields CDR1 SGHVS and CDR2 FNYEAQ. The CDR3 here is CASSPASVNYGYTF. DNA for the CDR3: TGTGCCAGCAGCCCCGCATCAGTTAACTATGGCTACACCTTC.

This chain joins TRBV7-9 and TRBJ2-7; D might be TRBD2 (7 bases). V lost 11 bases and J 4 bases, leaving 15 bases between the germline ends. The CDR3 sequence is 12 residues long. CDR1 and CDR2 from the germline V gene are SEHNR and FQNEAQ (reference sequence). CDR3 loop: CAGGAGVYEQYF. CDR3 in DNA: TGTGCCGGGGGGGCTGGAGTATACGAGCAGTACTTC.

V usage is TRBV19 and J usage is TRBJ1-5; TRBD1 agrees at 9 bases. The J segment lost 5 bases and the V segment lost 3 bases, leaving 5 bases of the junction unmatched. CDR1 and CDR2 from the germline V gene are LNHDA and SQIVND (reference sequence). The length of the CDR3 is 15 residues. The CDR3 loop reads CASSIGTGFYQPQHF. CDR3 coding DNA: TGTGCCAGTAGTATTGGGACAGGGTTTTATCAGCCCCAGCATTTT.

V is TRBV3-1 and J is TRBJ2-5, with 8 bases matching TRBD2. This CDR3 is 16 amino acids long. The J segment lost 4 bases and the V segment lost 1 base, leaving 8 bases of the junction unmatched. Germline V CDR1 and CDR2: LGHDT, YNNKEL (reference sequence). CDR3 nucleotide sequence: TGTGCCAGCAGCCAAGTTTACGGGGGGGTGGGAGAGACCCAGTACTTC. It is translated as CASSQVYGGVGETQYF.

The CDR3 bases are TGCGCCAGCAGCCAAGAAGCGACAGGGGGGCGTAATGAAAAACTGTTTTTT. This codes for CASSQEATGGRNEKLFF. This chain connects TRBV4-3 to TRBJ1-4; 9 positions agree with TRBD1. V was pared by 0 bases and J by 4 bases, with 6 bases of the junction left unmatched. The CDR3 spans 17 residues. Germline loops: CDR1 LGHNA, CDR2 YSLEER.

The chain links TRBV19 to TRBJ2-1; 13 bases align to TRBD2. In germline, CDR1 is LNHDA, CDR2 SQIVND (reference sequence). The V segment lost 5 bases and the J segment 10 bases; nucleotides outside the gene matches: 5. The CDR3 extends over 14 amino acids. The CDR3 protein is CASSLTSGGKEQFF. In nucleotides, the CDR3 is TGTGCCAGTAGTCTGACTAGCGGGGGGAAAGAGCAGTTCTTC.

This chain uses TRBV7-3 with TRBJ2-1; tentative D call: TRBD1 (6 bases). Germline loops: CDR1 SGHTA, CDR2 FQGTGA. The CDR3 runs to 13 residues. Trimming removed 5 bases from V and 4 bases from J, with 9 bases in between. The CDR3 sequence: CASSRDIYNEQFF. The DNA for the CDR3 is TGTGCCAGCAGCCGGGACATATACAATGAGCAGTTCTTC.

The table lists this clonotype with a few counts. The rearrangement uses TRBV7-2 and TRBJ1-1; D may be TRBD1 (5 bases). The V and J ends lost 2 bases and 6 bases respectively, with 13 bases between them. The CDR3 runs 14 residues. The germline CDR1 and CDR2 sequences are SGHTA and FQGNSA. The CDR3 sequence: CASSLIPGSPEAFF. In DNA, the CDR3 is TGTGCCAGCAGCTTAATTCCAGGGAGCCCTGAAGCTTTCTTT.

The chain carries TRBV6-1 and TRBJ2-3; the D gene is possibly TRBD1 (6 bases). Trimming stripped 7 bases from V and 3 bases from J, with 20 bases between. The length of the CDR3 is 16 residues. CDR1 is MNHNS, CDR2 SASEGT, per germline. The CDR3 DNA sequence: TGTGCCAGCAACCAACAACAGGGATCCACAACAGATACGCAGTATTTT. This sequence encodes CASNQQQGSTTDTQYF.

This chain links TRBV11-2 with TRBJ1-1; a possible D gene is TRBD1 (5 bases). The CDR3 runs 15 residues. CDR1 and CDR2 from the germline V gene are SGHAT and FQNNGV. Trimming pared 4 bases from V and 4 bases from J, leaving 16 bases between. The CDR3 is CASSSEGAGSTEAFF. As DNA, the CDR3 is TGTGCCAGCAGCTCCGAGGGAGCAGGGAGCACTGAAGCTTTCTTT.

The V and J genes are TRBV9 and TRBJ1-2; D is possibly TRBD1 (6 bases). Germline V CDR1 and CDR2: SGDLS, YYNGEE. The CDR3 consists of 13 residues. V was clipped by 6 bases and J by 3 bases, with 12 bases between them. This CDR3 is CASNGGAHYGYTF. In DNA form, the CDR3 reads TGTGCCAGCAATGGGGGCGCGCACTATGGCTACACCTTC.

The chain employs TRBV4-2 and TRBJ1-1; no reliable D call. With 0 bases removed from V and 6 bases from J, the gap between germline ends came to 17 bases. The CDR3 length is 16 residues. Germline CDR1 and CDR2: LGHNA and YNFKEQ. Here the CDR3 DNA reads TGTGCCAGCAGCCAAGACTCGGGCCCCGACACGGCTGAAGCTTTCTTT. It yields the protein CASSQDSGPDTAEAFF.

This clonotype occurred many times. The CDR3 spells CASSMGQANTEAFF. CDR3 DNA: TGTGCCAGCAGCATGGGACAGGCGAACACTGAAGCTTTCTTT. The rearrangement joins TRBV7-8 to TRBJ1-1; 8 bases agree with TRBD1. V dropped 5 bases and J dropped 1; count of bases not matched to a gene: 3. This CDR3 has 14 amino acids. Per the germline V gene, CDR1 is SGHVS and CDR2 is FQNEAQ.

The V gene is TRBV7-9, the J gene TRBJ1-1; D is perhaps TRBD1 (6 bases). Germline V CDR1 and CDR2: SEHNR, FQNEAQ (reference sequence). Trimming stripped 4 bases from V and 7 bases from J, with 10 bases between. CDR3 length: 12 amino acids. CDR3 bases: TGTGCCAGCAGCTCTGACAGGTTTGAAGCTTTCTTT. Translated: CASSSDRFEAFF.

This clonotype was seen many times. V and J are TRBV7-9 and TRBJ2-5; D remains unclear. The V gene's germline CDR1 is SEHNR and CDR2 FQNEAQ (reference sequence). V dropped 3 bases and J dropped 5 bases, with 7 bases sitting between them. CDR3 length equals 12 residues. The CDR3, as DNA: TGTGCCAGCAGCTTGCTCAGGGAGACCCAGTACTTC. Translating gives CASSLLRETQYF.

This clonotype has more than one count but fewer than ten. The chain carries TRBV27 and TRBJ2-3, with D perhaps TRBD2 (5 bases). There are 11 residues in the CDR3. V gave up 11 bases and J gave up 9 bases, with 15 bases separating them. Germline CDR1 MNHEY, CDR2 SMNVEV (reference sequence). CDR3 coding DNA: TGTGCCGCGGGTTCCCTCAGGACGCAGTATTTT. This gives the protein CAAGSLRTQYF.

This clonotype was seen a few times. V usage is TRBV14 and J usage is TRBJ2-3; tentatively, D is TRBD2 (6 bases). V lost 6 bases and J lost 2, with 15 bases in between. CDR3 size: 15 residues. The germline CDR1 and CDR2 sequences are SGHDN and FVKESK. CDR3 sequence reads: CASSPGVVFTDTQYF. As DNA, the CDR3 is TGTGCCAGCAGTCCGGGGGTAGTCTTCACAGATACGCAGTATTTT.

This rearrangement joins TRBV4-1 to TRBJ2-1, with a possible D match to TRBD1 (6 bases). Germline CDR1 MGHRA, CDR2 YSYEKL. The V gene lost 1 base and the J gene lost 8 bases, with 18 bases spanning the gap. The CDR3 is 16 residues long. DNA of the CDR3: TGCGCCAGCAGCCAAGGGCAGGGGCTAGGTAGGGATGAGCAGTTCTTC. Translation: CASSQGQGLGRDEQFF.

The chain has TRBV12-3 or TRBV12-4 and TRBJ2-1; D gene ambiguous. Trimming took 2 bases from V and 10 from J, leaving 9 bases between them. CDR3 length: 12 residues. DNA for the CDR3: TGTGCCAGCAGTTTAACCCTCTGGGAGCAGTTCTTC. Protein: CASSLTLWEQFF.

There are a few counts of this clonotype. The rearrangement links TRBV12-3 or TRBV12-4 to TRBJ1-5; tentative D call: TRBD1 (5 bases). Trimming removed 7 bases at V and 2 bases at J, with 24 bases between. The CDR3 is made up of 18 amino acids. In nucleotides, the CDR3 is TGTGCCAGCACCTTTAGGAGGGAGGGCCGAGGGGGCAATCAGCCCCAGCATTTT. Translating gives CASTFRREGRGGNQPQHF.

The chain recombines TRBV29-1 with TRBJ2-2, with D possibly called TRBD1 or TRBD2 (5 bases each). Germline V gene data show CDR1 as SQVTM and CDR2 as ANQGSEA. The CDR3 is 13 residues long. V gave up 4 bases and J gave up 4 bases, with 10 bases separating them. CDR3 DNA: TGCAGCGTTGGGGGACCAGTCACCGGGGAGCTGTTTTTT. It encodes CSVGGPVTGELFF.

The J gene is TRBJ2-1, the V gene TRBV29-1, with 8 nucleotides matching TRBD2. The V and J ends lost 2 bases and 2 bases, in that order; junction bases with no gene match: 11. CDR3 length: 17 amino acids. The germline CDR1 and CDR2 sequences are SQVTM and ANQGSEA. The CDR3 loop reads CSVEYPPGGGTYNEQFF. DNA for the CDR3: TGCAGCGTTGAATACCCCCCGGGGGGGGGAACCTACAATGAGCAGTTCTTC.

The V gene is TRBV28, the J gene TRBJ2-6, with TRBD1 identical over 9 bases. V was clipped by 5 bases and J by 11 bases; unmatched bases: 13. Germline CDR1 MDHEN, CDR2 SYDVKM. CDR3 length equals 16 residues. The CDR3 reads CASSDTPLQGADVLTF. CDR3 coding DNA: TGTGCCAGCAGTGACACACCCCTACAGGGGGCGGACGTCCTGACTTTC.

Concerning this clonotype: A read error may be the cause here, since a much bigger clone is one base away. Because it lacks the conserved phenylalanine or tryptophan at the end, this CDR3 is likely a read error. This chain joins TRBV12-3 or TRBV12-4 and TRBJ2-5; the match to TRBD1 covers 8 bases. The CDR3 is made up of 15 amino acids. V shed 5 bases, J shed 5 bases, and the junction held 10 bases outside the gene matches. The CDR3 sequence: CASSPGQGDWETQYS. The CDR3 DNA reads TGTGCCAGCAGTCCCGGACAGGGAGATTGGGAGACCCAGTACTCC.

This clonotype was seen a handful of times. J is TRBJ1-2 and V is TRBV20-1; D remains ambiguous. This CDR3 region has 14 residues. Germline lookup yields CDR1 DFQATT and CDR2 SNEGSKA (reference sequence). The ends were cut back, 0 bases at V and 4 bases at J, with 12 bases in the middle. As DNA, the CDR3 is TGCAGTGCTAGAGATAGGATCAGGTCCTATGGCTACACCTTC. It codes for CSARDRIRSYGYTF.